Shown below are 17 T cell receptor beta chains from a single sample sequenced in a study of cytomegalovirus exposure and HLA in healthy donors. With 60 Vbeta and 13 Jbeta primers, the PCR was carried out. Clones were read by immunoSEQ multiplex PCR, and TCRdb kept only the in-frame ones, dropping some. This table holds roughly 190,000 clones, 79% found once. Sequencing input: PBMCs. The receptors shown here come from a woman aged 45 to 65 in good health and CMV-seronegative.

The chain recombines TRBV11-2 with TRBJ2-5, with D perhaps matching TRBD2 (6 bases). Gene TRBJ2-7 matches the end of the DNA better, so the J call may be wrong. In germline, CDR1 is SGHAT, CDR2 FQNNGV. This CDR3 is 15 amino acids long. This CDR3 is CASSIRLVNSYEQYF. DNA of the CDR3: TGTGCCAGCAGCATCCGACTAGTGAACTCCTACGAGCAGTACTTC.

Only a few counts were recorded for this clone. This chain links TRBV19 with TRBJ1-3, with D possibly TRBD1 on 5 matching bases. Trimming pared 5 bases from V and 1 base from J, leaving 15 bases between. There are 16 residues in the CDR3. The germline V gene has CDR1 LNHDA and CDR2 SQIVND (reference sequence). The CDR3, as DNA: TGTGCCAGTAGTGTCCGGGACTTCGGGTCTGGAAACACCATATATTTT. Protein: CASSVRDFGSGNTIYF.

This clone showed up just once. The chain recombines TRBV9 with TRBJ1-1; D is uncertain. Germline V lookup: CDR1 SGDLS, CDR2 YYNGEE. With 4 bases removed from V and 0 bases from J, the gap between germline ends came to 13 bases. The length of the CDR3 is 15 residues. The CDR3 DNA follows: TGTGCCAGCAGCCCCCGCTCGGTGTTGAACACTGAAGCTTTCTTT. It encodes CASSPRSVLNTEAFF.

The chain recombines TRBV4-3 with TRBJ1-1, with TRBD1 matching 7 bases. This CDR3 has 15 amino acids. Germline V gene sequence: CDR1 LGHNA, CDR2 YSLEER. V shed 3 bases, J shed 0 bases, and the junction held 4 bases outside the gene matches. CDR3 coding DNA: TGCGCCAGCAGCCAGACAGGGACGTTGAACACTGAAGCTTTCTTT. Residues: CASSQTGTLNTEAFF.

This clone appeared a single time. The rearrangement joins TRBV7-9 to TRBJ1-1, with D maybe TRBD1 (6 bases). The germline CDR1 and CDR2 sequences are SEHNR and FQNEAQ (reference sequence). V was cut by 9 bases and J by 4 bases, with 21 bases left in between. This CDR3 has 15 residues. In DNA, the CDR3 is TGTGCCAGGGGGGCGATCGGGTTATCCGGCACTGAAGCTTTCTTT. This translates into CARGAIGLSGTEAFF.

This clone came up a few times. The chain uses TRBV2 and TRBJ2-1; 7 bases are a match to TRBD2. J lost 7 bases, V lost 6 bases, and 9 bases had no gene match. Germline assignment: CDR1 SNHLY and CDR2 FYNNEI. The CDR3 consists of 14 residues. CDR3 nucleotide sequence: TGTGCCAGCAGCCGGGGGGATTCAGGTAATGAGCAGTTCTTC. As protein: CASSRGDSGNEQFF.

The genes are TRBV7-2 and TRBJ2-3; 12 bases fit TRBD2. The V gene's germline CDR1 is SGHTA and CDR2 FQGNSA. Unmatched junction bases numbered 6, after V lost 3 bases and J lost 5 bases. The CDR3 contains 16 residues. This CDR3 is CASSFLLAGGRDTQYF. The DNA for the CDR3 is TGTGCCAGCAGCTTCCTACTAGCGGGAGGTCGAGATACGCAGTATTTT.

The J gene is TRBJ1-1, the V gene TRBV9; 7 bases map to TRBD1. CDR1 is SGDLS and CDR2 is YYNGEE in the germline V gene. The V segment lost 0 bases and the J segment 1 base; nucleotides outside the gene matches: 3. The CDR3 is 15 residues long. CDR3 residues: CASSVGPGGNTEAFF. The CDR3 DNA follows: TGTGCCAGCAGCGTAGGCCCAGGGGGGAACACTGAAGCTTTCTTT. Variable domain in full (rest from reference TRBV9 and TRBJ1-1): DSGVTQTPKHLITATGQRVTLRCSPRSGDLSVYWYQQSLDQGLQFLIQYYNGEERAKGNILERFSAQQFPDLHSELNLSSLELGDSALYFCASSVGPGGNTEAFFGQGTRLTVV.

The chain uses TRBV6-6 and TRBJ2-7; D is uncertain. The CDR3 loop spans 14 amino acids. The germline V gene has CDR1 MNHNY and CDR2 SVGAGI (reference sequence). Trimming took off 7 bases at V and 2 bases at J, with 15 bases between the two ends. The CDR3 sequence is CASIPGYGTYEQYF. The CDR3 DNA reads TGTGCCAGCATCCCCGGGTACGGAACCTACGAGCAGTACTTC.

There are a few counts of this clone. The chain joins TRBV6-4 to TRBJ2-3; TRBD2 aligns across 7 bases. This CDR3 has 13 amino acids. Germline CDR1 reads MRHNA; CDR2 reads SNTAGT. The J segment lost 6 bases and the V segment lost 6 bases, leaving 6 bases of the junction unmatched. The CDR3 DNA reads as TGTGCCAGCAGCGTAACTAGCGCGGATACGCAGTATTTT. Translation gives CASSVTSADTQYF.

The chain combines TRBV6-1 with TRBJ2-3; the match to TRBD1 covers 7 bases. Trimming at V came to 3 bases and at J to 0 bases, leaving 3 bases not matched to a gene. The germline V gene has CDR1 MNHNS and CDR2 SASEGT. There are 15 residues in the CDR3. The CDR3 here is CASSEDRPSTDTQYF. The CDR3 DNA is TGTGCCAGCAGTGAGGACAGGCCTAGCACAGATACGCAGTATTTT.

The CDR3 DNA reads TGTGCCAGCAGCCAGCCCGGGACAGGGTCTGGGGAACTGTTTTTT. Translating gives CASSQPGTGSGELFF. The gene calls are TRBV4-2 and TRBJ1-4; 9 positions agree with TRBD1. After removal of 3 bases from V and 12 bases from J, the junction contained 11 bases not matched to a gene. The germline gives CDR1 LGHNA, CDR2 YNFKEQ. The CDR3 runs to 15 residues.

The chain recombines TRBV29-1 with TRBJ1-6; 8 bases map to TRBD1. This CDR3 is 13 amino acids long. CDR1 is SQVTM and CDR2 is ANQGSEA in the germline V gene. V was clipped by 5 bases and J by 7 bases; unmatched bases: 4. DNA for the CDR3: TGCAGCGTTTCCGGGACAGGAAATTCACCCCTCCACTTT. It yields the protein CSVSGTGNSPLHF.

The chain couples TRBV4-1 to TRBJ1-5; 8 nucleotides align to TRBD1. J was trimmed by 6 bases and V by 1 base; bases with no gene match: 11. This CDR3 has 17 residues. Germline values: CDR1 MGHRA, CDR2 YSYEKL. CDR3: CASSQAGATGVVQPQHF. Written as DNA, the CDR3 is TGCGCCAGCAGCCAAGCCGGCGCGACAGGGGTTGTTCAGCCCCAGCATTTT.

The rearrangement links TRBV7-9 to TRBJ1-2, with a weak D call TRBD1 (6 bases). This CDR3 has 13 amino acids. Deletions cut 1 base from V and 7 bases from J, with 10 bases between. Germline assignment: CDR1 SEHNR and CDR2 FQNEAQ (reference sequence). The CDR3 is CASSLDRVGGYTF. The CDR3 DNA reads as TGTGCCAGCAGCTTAGACAGGGTTGGTGGCTACACCTTC.

The V call is TRBV7-8, the J call TRBJ2-5, with 12 bases lining up with TRBD1. The J call is in doubt because the DNA end fits TRBJ2-7 better. Looked up from germline, CDR1 is SGHVS and CDR2 is FQNEAQ. This CDR3 comprises 15 residues. The CDR3 DNA reads as TGTGCCAGCAGCGAACGGGGACAGGGGGCGGGCGAGCAGTACTTC. This codes for CASSERGQGAGEQYF.

The gene calls are TRBV28 and TRBJ2-5, with 7 bases that match TRBD1. This CDR3 contains 16 residues. Germline loops: CDR1 MDHEN, CDR2 SYDVKM. J was trimmed by 2 bases and V by 5 bases; bases with no gene match: 11. CDR3 in amino acids: CASSGRQGPLQETQYF. The CDR3 nucleotides are TGTGCCAGCAGTGGACGACAGGGCCCCCTTCAAGAGACCCAGTACTTC.